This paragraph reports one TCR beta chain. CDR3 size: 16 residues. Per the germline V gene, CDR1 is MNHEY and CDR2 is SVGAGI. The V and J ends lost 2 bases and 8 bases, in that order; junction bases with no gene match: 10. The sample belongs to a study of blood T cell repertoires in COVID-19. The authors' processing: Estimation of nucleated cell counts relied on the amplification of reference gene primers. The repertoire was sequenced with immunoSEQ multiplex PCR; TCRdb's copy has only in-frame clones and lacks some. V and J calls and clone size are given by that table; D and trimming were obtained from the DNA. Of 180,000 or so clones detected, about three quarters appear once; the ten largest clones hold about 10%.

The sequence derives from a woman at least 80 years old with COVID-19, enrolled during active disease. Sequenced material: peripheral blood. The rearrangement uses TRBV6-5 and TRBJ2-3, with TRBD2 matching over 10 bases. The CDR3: CASSYGLAGVSGTQYF. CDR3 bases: TGTGCCAGCAGTTACGGGCTAGCGGGAGTTTCGGGTACGCAGTATTTT.